This T cell receptor (beta chain) was sequenced in a study of T cells after yellow fever vaccination. Broader study findings: From the bulk population, abundant clonotypes could contaminate and appear within FACS-sorted repertoires. Some clonotypes were seen in both the CD4 and the CD8 compartments. These made up a small share and likely arose from convergent recombination.

The study made its TCR cDNA through 5'RACE template switching. That step introduced a universal primer site along with UMIs. Via MiXCR, TCRdb re-called the 5' RACE reads, giving one row per CDR3 protein. The sample has 340,000 or so distinct CDR3 sequences; approximately 13% are singletons. This clonotype has a handful of counts. No antigen is known for it. V lost 6 bases and J lost 3; bases outside the gene matches: 7. Germline CDR1 and CDR2: MNHEY and SVGEGT. This CDR3 contains 14 residues. Sequencing was performed on CD4+ T cells sorted from PBMCs, taken 15 days after the yellow fever booster vaccination. J is TRBJ2-7 and V is TRBV6-2 or TRBV6-3, with TRBD2 matching over 8 bases. This clonotype originated in a young man who received the YFV17D yellow fever vaccine. In nucleotides, the CDR3 is TGTGCCAGCAGCCGGGGGGGGGTTCGCTACGAGCAGTACTTC. Protein product: CASSRGGVRYEQYF.